This T cell receptor (beta chain) comes out of a study of CD8+ T cells in alopecia areata. Extracted RNA was reverse transcribed into cDNA, the sequencing template. Only in-frame clones appear in the TCRdb table, and some are missing; sequencing was by immunoSEQ multiplex PCR. The sample carries over 120,000 clones, roughly 50% recorded once. Looked up from germline, CDR1 is SGHDT and CDR2 is YYEEEE. The CDR3 is 10 residues long. Trimming pared 4 bases from V and 7 bases from J, leaving 5 bases between. The specimen comprised CD4+ T cells sorted from blood, sampled at week 0. The chain recombines TRBV5-6 with TRBJ1-1; D remains unclear. This receptor was identified in a human donor with alopecia areata. CDR3 in DNA: TGTGCCAGCAGCGTTTATGAAGCTTTCTTT. Translation gives CASSVYEAFF.